The 2 T cell receptor beta chains given below trace back to one sample, sequenced in a study of blood T cell repertoires in COVID-19. Clones were sequenced by immunoSEQ multiplex PCR, and TCRdb holds only the in-frame ones, with some missing. The sample yields 350,000 to 450,000 clones, roughly nine tenths seen once. Sample: PBMCs or T cells enriched from blood (not recorded which). These receptor sequences come from a man in his thirties or forties who had recovered from COVID-19.

The V call is TRBV4-1, the J call TRBJ2-1; 7 positions agree with TRBD2. This CDR3 spans 18 amino acids. V was clipped by 4 bases and J by 0 bases; unmatched bases: 12. Germline V gene sequence: CDR1 MGHRA, CDR2 YSYEKL. The CDR3 sequence is CASSPRLAGPSSYNEQFF. DNA for the CDR3: TGCGCCAGCAGCCCCCGATTAGCGGGTCCCAGCTCCTACAATGAGCAGTTCTTC.

This chain joins TRBV6-1 and TRBJ1-5; perhaps TRBD1 as D (6 bases). Germline loops: CDR1 MNHNS, CDR2 SASEGT. This CDR3 has 15 amino acids. Deletions cut 0 bases from V and 5 bases from J, with 11 bases between. The CDR3 sequence is CASSEAWGGDQPQHF. The CDR3 nucleotides are TGTGCCAGCAGTGAAGCATGGGGGGGCGATCAGCCCCAGCATTTT.